The entry below gives a single T cell receptor beta chain sequence along with its context. No antigen is known for it. Nothing much larger sits one base from this clone, and base qualities are not available. This sample was included in a study of control samples from healthy donors and cancer patients (dated by TCRdb to about 2020). The germline V gene encodes CDR1 LGHNA and CDR2 YSLEER. The CDR3 runs 16 amino acids, cysteine and phenylalanine included. The sequence is cut down to CDR3 DNA, 48 bases in frame from base 1. Deletion took 0 bases off V and 5 bases off J, with a span of 11 bases between the germline ends. The library was produced with the immunoSEQ multiplex PCR assay. In TCRdb, the immuneACCESS table is reduced to in-frame sequences with V and J assigned. These tables do not hold every clone; where another copy was compared, an unresolved V gene accounts for under half, and the others remain unexplained. In this sample the table shows roughly 95,000 clones, 80% to 90% of which occur a single time. Roughly an eighth of the sample belongs to the ten largest clones.

The V and J genes are TRBV4-3 and TRBJ1-6; the best D guess is TRBD1, with 6 bases matching. The TCR sequence derives from a man aged 30 to 45 in good health. Sample: blood. This receptor carries the CDR3 CASSQDPPGDNSPLHF. The nucleotide sequence reads as follows: TGCGCCAGCAGCCAAGACCCCCCAGGGGATAATTCACCCCTCCACTTT.